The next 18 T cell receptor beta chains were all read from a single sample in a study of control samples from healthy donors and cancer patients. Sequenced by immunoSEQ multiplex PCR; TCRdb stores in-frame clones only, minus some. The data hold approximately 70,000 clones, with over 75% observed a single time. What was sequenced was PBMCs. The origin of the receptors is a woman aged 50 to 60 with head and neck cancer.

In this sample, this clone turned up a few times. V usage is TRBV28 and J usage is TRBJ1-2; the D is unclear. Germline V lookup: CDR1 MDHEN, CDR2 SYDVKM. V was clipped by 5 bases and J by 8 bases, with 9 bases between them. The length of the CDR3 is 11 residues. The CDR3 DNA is TGTGCCAGCAGTGGACTAGGGGGCTACACCTTC. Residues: CASSGLGGYTF.

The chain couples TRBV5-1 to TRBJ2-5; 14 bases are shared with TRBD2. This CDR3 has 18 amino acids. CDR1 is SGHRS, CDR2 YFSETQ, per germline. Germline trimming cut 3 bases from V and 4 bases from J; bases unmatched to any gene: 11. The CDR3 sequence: CASSWTGTSGGRGETQYF. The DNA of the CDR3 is TGCGCCAGCAGCTGGACGGGGACTAGCGGGGGTCGGGGAGAGACCCAGTACTTC.

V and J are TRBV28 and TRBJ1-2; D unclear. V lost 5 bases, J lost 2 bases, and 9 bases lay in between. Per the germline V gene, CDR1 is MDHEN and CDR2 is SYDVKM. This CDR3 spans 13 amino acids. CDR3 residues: CASSLTGNYGYTF. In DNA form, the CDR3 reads TGTGCCAGCAGTCTTACTGGCAACTATGGCTACACCTTC.

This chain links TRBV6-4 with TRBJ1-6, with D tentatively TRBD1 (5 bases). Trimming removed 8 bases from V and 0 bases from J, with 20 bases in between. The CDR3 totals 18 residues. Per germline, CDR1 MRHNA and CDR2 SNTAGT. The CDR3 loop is CASPKDGGLSSYNSPLHF. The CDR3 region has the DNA TGTGCCAGCCCCAAGGACGGGGGACTTAGCTCCTATAATTCACCCCTCCACTTT.

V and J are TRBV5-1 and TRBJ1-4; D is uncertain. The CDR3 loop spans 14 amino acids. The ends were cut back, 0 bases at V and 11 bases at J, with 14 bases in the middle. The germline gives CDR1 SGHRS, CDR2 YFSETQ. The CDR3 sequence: CASSLGADGGKLFF. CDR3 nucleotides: TGCGCCAGCAGCTTGGGGGCAGATGGTGGGAAACTGTTTTTT.

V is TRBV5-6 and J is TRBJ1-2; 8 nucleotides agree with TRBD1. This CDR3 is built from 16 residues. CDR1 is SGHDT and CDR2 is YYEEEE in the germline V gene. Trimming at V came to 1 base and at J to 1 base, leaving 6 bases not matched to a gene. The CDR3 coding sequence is TGTGCCAGCAGCTTGACCGGACAGGGTCGTAACTATGGCTACACCTTC. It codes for CASSLTGQGRNYGYTF. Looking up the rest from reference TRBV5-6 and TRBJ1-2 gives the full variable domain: DAGVTQSPTHLIKTRGQQVTLRCSPKSGHDTVSWYQQALGQGPQFIFQYYEEEERQRGNFPDRFSGHQFPNYSSELNVNALLLGDSALYLCASSLTGQGRNYGYTFGSGTRLTVV.

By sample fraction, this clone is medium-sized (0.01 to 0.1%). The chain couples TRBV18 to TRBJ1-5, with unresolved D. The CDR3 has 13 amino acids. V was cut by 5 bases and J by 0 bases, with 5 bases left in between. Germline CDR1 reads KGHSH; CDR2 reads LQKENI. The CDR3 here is CASSTSSNQPQHF. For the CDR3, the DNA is TGTGCCAGCTCAACAAGTAGCAATCAGCCCCAGCATTTT.

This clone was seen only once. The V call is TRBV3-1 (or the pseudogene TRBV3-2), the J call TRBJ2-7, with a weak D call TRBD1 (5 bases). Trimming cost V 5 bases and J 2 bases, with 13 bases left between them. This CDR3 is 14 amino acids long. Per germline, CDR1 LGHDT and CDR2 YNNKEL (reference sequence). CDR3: CASSNGRVPYEQYF. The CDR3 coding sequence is TGTGCCAGCAGCAACGGCAGGGTCCCCTACGAGCAGTACTTC.

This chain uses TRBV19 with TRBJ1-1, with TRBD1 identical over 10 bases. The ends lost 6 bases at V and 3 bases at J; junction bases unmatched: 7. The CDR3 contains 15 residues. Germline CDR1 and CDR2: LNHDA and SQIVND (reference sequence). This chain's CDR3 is CASRHPGQGDTEAFF. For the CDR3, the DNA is TGTGCCAGTAGACATCCCGGACAGGGGGACACTGAAGCTTTCTTT. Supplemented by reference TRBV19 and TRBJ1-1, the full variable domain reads DGGITQSPKYLFRKEGQNVTLSCEQNLNHDAMYWYRQDPGQGLRLIYYSQIVNDFQKGDIAEGYSVSREKKESFPLTVTSAQKNPTAFYLCASRHPGQGDTEAFFGQGTRLTVV.

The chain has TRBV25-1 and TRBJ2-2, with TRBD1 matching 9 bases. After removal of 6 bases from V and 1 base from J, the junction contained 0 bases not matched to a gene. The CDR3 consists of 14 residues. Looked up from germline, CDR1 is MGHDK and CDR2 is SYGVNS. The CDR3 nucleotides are TGTGCCAGCAGGGGACAGGGGAACACCGGGGAGCTGTTTTTT. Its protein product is CASRGQGNTGELFF.

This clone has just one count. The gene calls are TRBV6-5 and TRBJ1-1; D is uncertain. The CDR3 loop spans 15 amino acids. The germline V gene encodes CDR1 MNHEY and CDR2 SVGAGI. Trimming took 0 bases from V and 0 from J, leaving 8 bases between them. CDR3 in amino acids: CASSYSGPMNTEAFF. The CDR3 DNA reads TGTGCCAGCAGTTACTCTGGTCCCATGAACACTGAAGCTTTCTTT.

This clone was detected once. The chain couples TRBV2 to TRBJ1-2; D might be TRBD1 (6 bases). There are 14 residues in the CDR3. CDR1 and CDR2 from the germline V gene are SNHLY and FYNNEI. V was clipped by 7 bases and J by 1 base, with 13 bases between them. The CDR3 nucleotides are TGTGCCAGCAACCGGGGGGGCGTTAACTATGGCTACACCTTC. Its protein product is CASNRGGVNYGYTF. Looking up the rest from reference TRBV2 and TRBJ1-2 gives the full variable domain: EPEVTQTPSHQVTQMGQEVILRCVPISNHLYFYWYRQILGQKVEFLVSFYNNEISEKSEIFDDQFSVERPDGSNFTLKIRSTKLEDSAMYFCASNRGGVNYGYTFGSGTRLTVV.

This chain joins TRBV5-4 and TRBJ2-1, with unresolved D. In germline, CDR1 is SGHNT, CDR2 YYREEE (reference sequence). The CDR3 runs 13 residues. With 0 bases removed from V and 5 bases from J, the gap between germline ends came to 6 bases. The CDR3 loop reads CASSLGPNNEQFF. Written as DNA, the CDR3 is TGTGCCAGCAGCTTGGGTCCAAACAATGAGCAGTTCTTC.

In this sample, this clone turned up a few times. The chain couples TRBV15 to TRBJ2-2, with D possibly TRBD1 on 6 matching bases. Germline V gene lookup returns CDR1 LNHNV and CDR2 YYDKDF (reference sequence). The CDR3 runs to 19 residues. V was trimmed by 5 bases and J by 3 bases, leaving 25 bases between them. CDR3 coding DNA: TGTGCCACCAGCCCGCCCCAGGGGCTCCCGGGCCGTGACACCGGGGAGCTGTTTTTT. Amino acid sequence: CATSPPQGLPGRDTGELFF. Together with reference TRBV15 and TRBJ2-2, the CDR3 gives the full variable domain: DAMVIQNPRYQVTQFGKPVTLSCSQTLNHNVMYWYQQKSSQAPKLLFHYYDKDFNNEADTPDNFQSRRPNTSFCFLDIRSPGLGDTAMYLCATSPPQGLPGRDTGELFFGEGSRLTVL.

CDR3 sequence (DNA): TGTGCCAGCAGTTTCTCTCTGGGGGGGAATGAGCAGTTCTTC. It yields the protein CASSFSLGGNEQFF. The V gene is TRBV6-5, the J gene TRBJ2-1, with TRBD2 identical over 7 bases. V lost 4 bases to trimming and J lost 7 bases; unmatched junction nucleotides: 7. The CDR3 is 14 amino acids. Germline values: CDR1 MNHEY, CDR2 SVGAGI.

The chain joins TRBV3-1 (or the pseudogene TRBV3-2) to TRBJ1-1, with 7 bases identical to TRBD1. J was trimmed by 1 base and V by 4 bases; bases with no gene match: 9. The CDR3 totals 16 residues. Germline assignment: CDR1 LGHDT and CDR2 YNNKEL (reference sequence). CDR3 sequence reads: CASSLSTGVGNTEAFF. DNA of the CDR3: TGTGCCAGCAGCCTTTCTACAGGGGTGGGGAACACTGAAGCTTTCTTT.

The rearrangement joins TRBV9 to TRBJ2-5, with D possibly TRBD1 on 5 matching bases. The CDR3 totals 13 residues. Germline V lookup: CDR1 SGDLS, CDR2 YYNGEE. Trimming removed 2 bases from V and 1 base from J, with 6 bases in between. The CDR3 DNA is TGTGCCAGCAGCGTCCAGGGCCAAGAGACCCAGTACTTC. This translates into CASSVQGQETQYF.

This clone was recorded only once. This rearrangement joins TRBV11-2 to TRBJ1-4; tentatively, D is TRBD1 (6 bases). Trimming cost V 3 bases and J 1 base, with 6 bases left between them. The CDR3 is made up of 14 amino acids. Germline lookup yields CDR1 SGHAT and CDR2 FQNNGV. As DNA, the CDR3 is TGTGCCAGCAGCTTCAGGGGAACTAATGAAAAACTGTTTTTT. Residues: CASSFRGTNEKLFF.